This TCR beta chain was retrieved from a study of identical twins. Study-level points and caveats: The authors noted that invariant MAIT and iNKT cells could partly confound zero-insertion analyses. Weaker excess sharing between twins was seen in beta out-of-frame sequences. With abundant cord blood beta clonotypes, insertions were fewer; memory repertoires showed no such pattern.

Trimming took 5 bases from V and 5 from J; bases not matched to a gene: 11. The CDR3 runs to 16 residues. Germline CDR1 is SEHNR and CDR2 is FQNEAQ (reference sequence). Unique molecular identifiers were in the cDNA, with template-switch universal primer binding. Using its own MiXCR run on the 5' RACE reads, TCRdb lists one record per CDR3 protein. The repertoire holds 1.5 million to 2 million distinct CDR3 sequences, with 32% as singletons. This clonotype was counted between two and nine times. No antigen is known for it. This clonotype was sampled from a newborn girl in good health. The chain uses TRBV7-9 and TRBJ2-3; 9 nucleotides align to TRBD1. Sequenced: cord blood. CDR3 nucleotides: TGTGCCAGCAGCACCCTGGGACAGGGTGTAAAAGATACGCAGTATTTT. This encodes CASSTLGQGVKDTQYF.